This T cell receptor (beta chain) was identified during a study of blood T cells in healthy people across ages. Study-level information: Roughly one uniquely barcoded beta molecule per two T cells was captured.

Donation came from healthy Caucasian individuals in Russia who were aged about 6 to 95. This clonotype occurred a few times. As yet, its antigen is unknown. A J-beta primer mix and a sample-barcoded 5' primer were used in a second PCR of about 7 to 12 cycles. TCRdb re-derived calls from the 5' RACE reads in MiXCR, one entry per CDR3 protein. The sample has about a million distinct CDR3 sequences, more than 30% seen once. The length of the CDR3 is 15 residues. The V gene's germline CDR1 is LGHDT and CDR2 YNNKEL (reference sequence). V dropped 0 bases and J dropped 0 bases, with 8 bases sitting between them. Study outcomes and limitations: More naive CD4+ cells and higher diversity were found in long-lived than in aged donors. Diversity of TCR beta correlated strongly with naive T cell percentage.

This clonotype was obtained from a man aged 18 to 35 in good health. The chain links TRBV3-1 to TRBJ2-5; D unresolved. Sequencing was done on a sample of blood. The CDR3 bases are TGTGCCAGCAGCCAAGACCGTGGAAACCAAGAGACCCAGTACTTC. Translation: CASSQDRGNQETQYF.